Following are 32 T cell receptor beta chains from one sample sequenced in a study of blood T cell repertoires in COVID-19. Profiled with immunoSEQ multiplex PCR; TCRdb holds only in-frame clones, not every one. The table has about 290,000 clones, 75% to 90% seen once. The sequenced sample was peripheral blood. The receptors originated from a woman between 40 and 50 years old who had recovered from COVID-19.

This clone showed up just a few times. The rearrangement joins TRBV6-2 or TRBV6-3 to TRBJ2-7; TRBD1 is a possible D gene (6 bases). The CDR3 covers 15 residues. Germline V gives CDR1 MNHEY, CDR2 SVGEGT. The V end lost 2 bases, the J end lost 5 bases, and 16 bases lay between the germline ends. The CDR3 nucleotides read TGTGCCAGCAGTTACGCCAGGGGCCGTTTCGACGAGCAGTACTTC. The encoded protein is CASSYARGRFDEQYF.

This chain uses TRBV7-2 with TRBJ2-1, with D perhaps TRBD1 (6 bases). V was shortened by 1 base and J by 15 bases, with 22 bases between the two germline ends. The CDR3 length is 15 residues. Germline lookup yields CDR1 SGHTA and CDR2 FQGNSA. CDR3 region: CASSLEVTGNPLLFF. Here the CDR3 DNA reads TGTGCCAGCAGCTTAGAGGTCACAGGGAACCCACTTTTGTTCTTC.

The rearrangement joins TRBV9 to TRBJ2-5; 7 bases map to TRBD1. V trimming: 0 bases; J trimming: 7 bases; junction bases outside the gene matches: 12. Germline V gene data show CDR1 as SGDLS and CDR2 as YYNGEE. This CDR3 spans 16 amino acids. The CDR3 region is CASSVGDLGAGGTQYF. The CDR3 DNA reads TGTGCCAGCAGCGTAGGCGACCTGGGAGCAGGGGGGACCCAGTACTTC.

This chain joins TRBV7-9 and TRBJ2-7, with D possibly matching TRBD2 (6 bases). Trimming removed 5 bases from V and 5 bases from J, with 19 bases in between. Germline CDR1 and CDR2: SEHNR and FQNEAQ (reference sequence). The CDR3 loop spans 15 amino acids. CDR3 amino acids: CASSLGSGVSNEQYF. CDR3 sequence (DNA): TGTGCCAGCAGCCTAGGCTCGGGAGTCAGCAACGAGCAGTACTTC.

The chain recombines TRBV5-8 with TRBJ2-3; 9 bases align to TRBD1. This CDR3 is 16 amino acids long. V lost 0 bases and J lost 4; bases outside the gene matches: 6. Germline CDR1 and CDR2: SGHTS and YDEGEE. Here the CDR3 DNA reads TGTGCCAGCAGCTTGGTTCCGGGACAGGGTGCAGATACGCAGTATTTT. This sequence encodes CASSLVPGQGADTQYF. The full variable domain, its missing parts supplied by reference TRBV5-8 and TRBJ2-3, is EAGVTQSPTHLIKTRGQQATLRCSPISGHTSVYWYQQALGLGLQFLLWYDEGEERNRGNFPPRFSGRQFPNYSSELNVNALELEDSALYLCASSLVPGQGADTQYFGPGTRLTVL.

As DNA, the CDR3 is TGTGCCAGCAGCGGGGGGTGGGCTCGGGAGACCCAGTACTTC. It translates to CASSGGWARETQYF. The chain recombines TRBV11-2 with TRBJ2-5, with a possible D match to TRBD2 (6 bases). This CDR3 contains 14 residues. The V and J ends lost 5 bases and 5 bases respectively, with 15 bases between them. CDR1 and CDR2 from the germline V gene are SGHAT and FQNNGV.

This clone appeared a single time. The genes are TRBV7-6 and TRBJ2-3; 7 bases are shared with TRBD1. The CDR3 contains 15 residues. Germline values: CDR1 SGHVS, CDR2 FNYEAQ. J lost 6 bases, V lost 3 bases, and 9 bases had no gene match. The CDR3: CASSLRQGELDTQYF. The CDR3 DNA reads as TGTGCCAGCAGCTTGAGACAGGGCGAGCTGGATACGCAGTATTTT.

The gene calls are TRBV18 and TRBJ2-7, with 11 bases that match TRBD2. Germline V gene data show CDR1 as KGHSH and CDR2 as LQKENI. V gave up 2 bases and J gave up 5 bases; unmatched junction bases: 5. CDR3 size: 15 residues. In nucleotides, the CDR3 is TGTGCCAGCTCACCAGGACTAGCGGGTTTCGACGAGCAGTACTTC. Protein sequence: CASSPGLAGFDEQYF.

The genes are TRBV24-1 and TRBJ1-2; the match to TRBD1 covers 8 bases. The V gene's germline CDR1 is KGHDR and CDR2 SFDVKD. Unmatched junction bases numbered 3, after V lost 7 bases and J lost 3 bases. The CDR3 is 13 residues long. DNA for the CDR3: TGTGCCACCAGCGACAGGGGTGACTATGGCTACACCTTC. As protein: CATSDRGDYGYTF.

The chain combines TRBV27 with TRBJ2-5; D possibly corresponds to TRBD1 (6 bases). This CDR3 has 12 residues. Per the germline V gene, CDR1 is MNHEY and CDR2 is SMNVEV (reference sequence). Trimming shortened V by 7 bases and J by 4 bases, and 10 bases separated the two germline ends. The CDR3 DNA sequence: TGTGCCAGCAAGGGGGAGCGAGAGACCCAGTACTTC. Amino acid sequence: CASKGERETQYF.

The gene calls are TRBV20-1 and TRBJ2-3; 9 nucleotides match TRBD2. CDR1 is DFQATT and CDR2 is SNEGSKA in the germline V gene (reference sequence). V lost 3 bases and J lost 5; bases outside the gene matches: 12. This CDR3 has 16 amino acids. The CDR3 nucleotides are TGCAGTGCTAGTAGCCCCGGGACTAGCCAGGGAGATACGCAGTATTTT. Encoded protein: CSASSPGTSQGDTQYF.

The rearrangement links TRBV7-2 to TRBJ1-6, with D perhaps TRBD1 (5 bases). This CDR3 has 17 residues. V shed 2 bases and J shed 6 bases, with 17 bases lying between them. In germline, CDR1 is SGHTA, CDR2 FQGNSA. CDR3 sequence reads: CASSLNFVRQGNSPLHF. The CDR3 nucleotides read TGTGCCAGCAGCTTAAATTTTGTGCGGCAGGGTAATTCACCCCTCCACTTT.

This clone has just one count. The CDR3 DNA is TGTGCCAGCAGCTTAGGAGGAGACTCCTACGAGCAGTACTTC. Translation: CASSLGGDSYEQYF. The chain uses TRBV11-2 and TRBJ2-7; D gene uncertain. CDR1 and CDR2 (germline): SGHAT, FQNNGV. With 1 base removed from V and 0 bases from J, the gap between germline ends came to 7 bases. This CDR3 contains 14 residues.

The genes are TRBV19 and TRBJ2-6; 9 positions agree with TRBD1. CDR1 and CDR2 (germline): LNHDA, SQIVND (reference sequence). This CDR3 region has 17 residues. J lost 0 bases, V lost 10 bases, and 10 bases had no gene match. The CDR3: CATSVGTGYSGANVLTF. CDR3 nucleotide sequence: TGTGCCACTTCTGTAGGGACAGGGTACTCTGGGGCCAACGTCCTGACTTTC.

The gene calls are TRBV4-1 and TRBJ1-4; D unclear. Germline assignment: CDR1 MGHRA and CDR2 YSYEKL. The CDR3 runs to 15 residues. V was trimmed by 2 bases and J by 1 base, leaving 8 bases between them. Written as DNA, the CDR3 is TGCGCCAGCAGCCAACCGGGAGAAACTAATGAAAAACTGTTTTTT. Amino acids: CASSQPGETNEKLFF.

The chain couples TRBV3-1 (or the pseudogene TRBV3-2) to TRBJ1-3; D unresolved. Germline V lookup: CDR1 LGHDT, CDR2 YNNKEL (reference sequence). CDR3 length equals 15 residues. V was trimmed by 6 bases and J by 3 bases, leaving 15 bases between them. Written as DNA, the CDR3 is TGTGCCAGCAGTGACGTGGCCGGCGGTGGAAACACCATATATTTT. Amino acid sequence: CASSDVAGGGNTIYF.

The rearrangement joins TRBV11-3 to TRBJ2-1, with 7 bases that match TRBD2. Losses at the gene ends were 5 bases for V and 8 bases for J; bases not matched to a gene: 9. CDR3 length: 14 residues. Germline CDR1 is SGHNT and CDR2 is YENEEA. The CDR3 spells CASSPGTTNHEQFF. As DNA, the CDR3 is TGTGCCAGCAGCCCCGGGACTACTAATCATGAGCAGTTCTTC.

The V and J genes are TRBV2 and TRBJ1-5; TRBD1 agrees at 8 bases. The CDR3 has 18 residues. Germline assignment: CDR1 SNHLY and CDR2 FYNNEI. V lost 4 bases, J lost 1 base, and 12 bases stayed unmatched. The CDR3 DNA sequence: TGTGCCAGCAGTGGACAGGGGTCCTCGACCTCGAGCAATCAGCCCCAGCATTTT. Amino acids: CASSGQGSSTSSNQPQHF.

The count of this clone is one. V usage is TRBV5-1 and J usage is TRBJ2-5, with D possibly matching TRBD2 (5 bases). The V gene lost 7 bases and the J gene lost 0 bases, with 16 bases spanning the gap. In germline, CDR1 is SGHRS, CDR2 YFSETQ. This CDR3 region has 15 residues. CDR3 region: CASSESGRYQETQYF. The CDR3, as DNA: TGCGCCAGCTCGGAGAGCGGACGGTACCAAGAGACCCAGTACTTC.

The rearrangement links TRBV13 to TRBJ1-1; TRBD1 aligns across 7 bases. V dropped 5 bases and J dropped 5; count of bases not matched to a gene: 8. The germline gives CDR1 PRHDT, CDR2 FYEKMQ (reference sequence). The CDR3 is 14 residues long. The CDR3 bases are TGTGCCAGCAGCAATGACAGGGTGGGGACTGAAGCTTTCTTT. Translating gives CASSNDRVGTEAFF.

The chain combines TRBV19 with TRBJ1-5; the match to TRBD1 covers 10 bases. Germline V gene data show CDR1 as LNHDA and CDR2 as SQIVND (reference sequence). V was pared by 3 bases and J by 0 bases, with 5 bases of the junction left unmatched. The CDR3 loop spans 17 amino acids. CDR3 nucleotide sequence: TGTGCCAGTAGTATCGCCGGGACAGGGGATAGCAATCAGCCCCAGCATTTT. Translation gives CASSIAGTGDSNQPQHF.

V usage is TRBV27 and J usage is TRBJ1-1, with 9 positions matching TRBD1. Germline loops: CDR1 MNHEY, CDR2 SMNVEV (reference sequence). This CDR3 region has 15 residues. V trimming: 5 bases; J trimming: 0 bases; junction bases outside the gene matches: 4. The CDR3 DNA reads TGTGCCAGCAGTCACGACAGGGGGATGAACACTGAAGCTTTCTTT. Its translation is CASSHDRGMNTEAFF.

This clone was observed a few times. The chain combines TRBV7-2 with TRBJ1-3, with a weak D call TRBD1 (6 bases). The CDR3 runs 15 residues. Trimming took 6 bases from V and 0 from J, leaving 12 bases between them. The V gene's germline CDR1 is SGHTA and CDR2 FQGNSA. CDR3 sequence (DNA): TGTGCCAGCAGAGGACAGAGTAGCTCTGGAAACACCATATATTTT. It specifies CASRGQSSSGNTIYF.

This chain joins TRBV18 and TRBJ1-2; weak D call: TRBD1 (6 bases). Germline V gene data show CDR1 as KGHSH and CDR2 as LQKENI. V was shortened by 5 bases and J by 3 bases, with 16 bases between the two germline ends. The CDR3 is made up of 15 amino acids. CDR3 loop: CASSKGTQDDYGYTF. The CDR3 DNA sequence: TGTGCCAGCTCAAAGGGGACACAGGACGACTATGGCTACACCTTC.

This clone has more than one count but fewer than ten. This chain links TRBV5-3 with TRBJ2-7; 9 bases agree with TRBD1. TRBV5-3 is assigned to the ORF class and has an uncertain function. V trimming: 10 bases; J trimming: 5 bases; junction bases outside the gene matches: 10. This CDR3 has 13 residues. The CDR3 is CAPAGTGPDEQYF. The CDR3 coding sequence is TGTGCCCCAGCCGGGACAGGGCCAGACGAGCAGTACTTC.

This chain joins TRBV28 and TRBJ1-1; 10 bases align to TRBD1. V lost 4 bases, J lost 5 bases, and 7 bases stayed unmatched. This CDR3 has 15 amino acids. Germline values: CDR1 MDHEN, CDR2 SYDVKM. CDR3: CASSSRQGAWTEAFF. DNA of the CDR3: TGTGCCAGCAGTTCCCGACAGGGGGCTTGGACTGAAGCTTTCTTT. Using reference TRBV28 and TRBJ1-1 for the parts outside the CDR3, the full variable domain is DVKVTQSSRYLVKRTGEKVFLECVQDMDHENMFWYRQDPGLGLRLIYFSYDVKMKEKGDIPEGYSVSREKKERFSLILESASTNQTSMYLCASSSRQGAWTEAFFGQGTRLTVV.

The table lists this clone with a few counts. The rearrangement uses TRBV30 and TRBJ1-5, with 7 bases aligning to TRBD1. The CDR3 totals 14 residues. Germline V CDR1 and CDR2: GTSNPN, SVGIG (reference sequence). Losses at the gene ends were 2 bases for V and 4 bases for J; bases not matched to a gene: 5. The CDR3 coding sequence is TGTGCCTGGAGTAAAGGGGGCGGTAATCAGCCCCAGCATTTT. Translation: CAWSKGGGNQPQHF. Using reference TRBV30 and TRBJ1-5 for the parts outside the CDR3, the full variable domain is SQTIHQWPATLVQPVGSPLSLECTVEGTSNPNLYWYRQAAGRGLQLLFYSVGIGQISSEVPQNLSASRPQDRQFILSSKKLLLSDSGFYLCAWSKGGGNQPQHFGDGTRLSIL.

This rearrangement joins TRBV5-1 to TRBJ2-1, with a possible D match to TRBD2 (5 bases). The length of the CDR3 is 14 residues. The germline V and J ends were trimmed by 0 bases and 5 bases, with 9 bases remaining between them. Germline V gives CDR1 SGHRS, CDR2 YFSETQ. The DNA for the CDR3 is TGCGCCAGCAGCTTGGAATCGCGGGACAATGAGCAGTTCTTC. As protein: CASSLESRDNEQFF.

J is TRBJ2-1 and V is TRBV11-3, with D tentatively TRBD1 (5 bases). This CDR3 comprises 15 residues. The germline CDR1 and CDR2 sequences are SGHNT and YENEEA. V was trimmed by 5 bases and J by 8 bases, leaving 19 bases between them. CDR3 amino acids: CASSPGAPLYDEQFF. For the CDR3, the DNA is TGTGCCAGCAGCCCTGGGGCCCCCCTGTACGATGAGCAGTTCTTC.

The chain uses TRBV27 and TRBJ2-7, with 11 nucleotides matching TRBD2. The CDR3 consists of 22 residues. Germline values: CDR1 MNHEY, CDR2 SMNVEV (reference sequence). The ends lost 4 bases at V and 7 bases at J; junction bases unmatched: 30. The CDR3 coding sequence is TGTGCCAGCAGTTCCCTCGGACTGAGCCCGGGAGTACTAGCGGGAGTGGCGGGGGAGCAGTACTTC. Translated: CASSSLGLSPGVLAGVAGEQYF.

This chain connects TRBV6-6 to TRBJ2-3; 7 bases map to TRBD2. The germline gives CDR1 MNHNY, CDR2 SVGAGI (reference sequence). CDR3 size: 16 residues. The V and J ends lost 7 bases and 4 bases, in that order; junction bases with no gene match: 14. CDR3 residues: CASTPWRLSGADTQYF. CDR3 in DNA: TGTGCCAGCACCCCTTGGCGACTCAGCGGGGCAGATACGCAGTATTTT.

This clone was found a few times. V gene TRBV7-9 combines with J gene TRBJ2-7; 7 nucleotides agree with TRBD1. Unmatched junction bases numbered 9, after V lost 6 bases and J lost 7 bases. Germline V CDR1 and CDR2: SEHNR, FQNEAQ (reference sequence). This CDR3 spans 13 amino acids. For the CDR3, the DNA is TGTGCCAGCAGATCACAGGGGAATGGTGAGCAGTACTTC. This sequence encodes CASRSQGNGEQYF.